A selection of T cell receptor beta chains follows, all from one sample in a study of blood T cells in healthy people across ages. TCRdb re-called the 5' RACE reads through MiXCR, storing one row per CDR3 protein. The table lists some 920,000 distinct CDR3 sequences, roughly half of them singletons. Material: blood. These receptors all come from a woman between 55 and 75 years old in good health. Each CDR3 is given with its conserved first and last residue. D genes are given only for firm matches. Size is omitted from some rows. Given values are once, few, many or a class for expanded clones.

DNA: TGTGCCAGCAGCTCCTGCCATAGCTCCTACGAGCAGTACTTC; CDR3: CASSSCHSSYEQYF; V: TRBV27; D: NA; size: NA; J: TRBJ2-7; length: 14
DNA: TGTGCCAGCAGCTTGCGCCGCGGGGACTACGAGCAGTACTTC; CDR3: CASSLRRGDYEQYF; V: TRBV13; D: NA; size: NA; J: TRBJ2-7; length: 14
DNA: TGTGCCAGCAGCTCCCATTTGACAGGCCTCATGGGCTACACCTTC; CDR3: CASSSHLTGLMGYTF; V: TRBV13; D: NA; size: NA; J: TRBJ1-2; length: 15
DNA: TGTGCCAGCAAGGCGGGATTTAGCAATCAGCCCCAGCATTTT; CDR3: CASKAGFSNQPQHF; V: TRBV7-2; D: NA; size: NA; J: TRBJ1-5; length: 14
DNA: TGTGCCAGCAGCCGCACAGTTGGCGGGAGTGAAGAGACCCAGTACTTC; CDR3: CASSRTVGGSEETQYF; V: TRBV4-2; D: TRBD2; size: few; J: TRBJ2-5; length: 16
DNA: TGTGCCAGCAGCTTAGGGGGGACCATTGGGGAGCTGTTTTTT; CDR3: CASSLGGTIGELFF; V: TRBV7-9; D: NA; size: once; J: TRBJ2-2; length: 14
DNA: TGTGCCAGCTTTGAGGACGGGTACACCTTC; CDR3: CASFEDGYTF; V: TRBV6-1; D: NA; size: once; J: TRBJ1-2; length: 10
DNA: TGCAGTGCGCAGGACAGAGAGACCCAGTACTTC; CDR3: CSAQDRETQYF; V: TRBV20-1; D: NA; size: few; J: TRBJ2-5; length: 11
DNA: TGCGCCAGCAGCCAAGTAGTGTTAACGAACACTGAAGCTTTCTTT; CDR3: CASSQVVLTNTEAFF; V: TRBV4-1; D: NA; size: NA; J: TRBJ1-1; length: 15
DNA: TGTGCCAGCAGCTTAGCCGGACTAGCCTACGAGCAGTACTTC; CDR3: CASSLAGLAYEQYF; V: TRBV7-9; D: TRBD2; size: many; J: TRBJ2-7; length: 14
DNA: TGTGCCAGCAGTCACCGTTCCTACAATGAGCAGTACTTC; CDR3: CASSHRSYNEQYF; V: TRBV6-5; D: NA; size: NA; J: TRBJ2-7; length: 13
DNA: TGTGCCAGCAGTTATTCCCCCACAGGGGGCACTGAAGCTTTCTTT; CDR3: CASSYSPTGGTEAFF; V: TRBV6-5; D: TRBD1; size: few; J: TRBJ1-1; length: 15
DNA: TGTGCCAGCAGACCTCGGCGGGAGGCCGGGGAGCTGTTTTTT; CDR3: CASRPRREAGELFF; V: TRBV12-3/TRBV12-4; D: TRBD2; size: few; J: TRBJ2-2; length: 14
DNA: TGCAGCGGCAGGACTAGCGGTTACAATGAGCAGTTCTTC; CDR3: CSGRTSGYNEQFF; V: TRBV29-1; D: TRBD2; size: NA; J: TRBJ2-1; length: 13
DNA: TGTGCCCGCGGGGACAGTCCGTACAAGGGGTTTGGCTACACCTTC; CDR3: CARGDSPYKGFGYTF; V: TRBV12-3/TRBV12-4; D: TRBD1; size: few; J: TRBJ1-2; length: 15
DNA: TGTGCCAGCAGCTTAGTTGGTAGCGGAGCAACCTACGAGCAGTACTTC; CDR3: CASSLVGSGATYEQYF; V: TRBV7-2; D: NA; size: NA; J: TRBJ2-7; length: 16
DNA: TGCGCCAGCAGCTTGTGGGTGTCCGGGGCATACACCTTC; CDR3: CASSLWVSGAYTF; V: TRBV5-1; D: NA; size: NA; J: TRBJ1-2; length: 13
DNA: TGCAGCGTTGAGAGAACAGGGTCCACCTACGAGCAGTACTTC; CDR3: CSVERTGSTYEQYF; V: TRBV29-1; D: NA; size: few; J: TRBJ2-7; length: 14
DNA: TGTGCCCCCGTTCGGGATCCAGGGGGCAAGGTTACTACAAGTGGAAACACCATATATTTT; CDR3: CAPVRDPGGKVTTSGNTIYF; V: TRBV15; D: TRBD1; size: NA; J: TRBJ1-3; length: 20
DNA: TGCAGTGCTATTCCCGACAGGGGATACGAGCAGTACTTC; CDR3: CSAIPDRGYEQYF; V: TRBV20-1; D: TRBD1; size: few; J: TRBJ2-7; length: 13
DNA: TGTGCCAGCAGCCGGGGAATCCGGGAGACCCAGTACTTC; CDR3: CASSRGIRETQYF; V: TRBV7-2; D: NA; size: NA; J: TRBJ2-5; length: 13
DNA: TGCAGTGCTATTCGACAGGGGCCAACCTACGAGCAGTACTTC; CDR3: CSAIRQGPTYEQYF; V: TRBV20-1; D: TRBD1; size: NA; J: TRBJ2-7; length: 14
DNA: TGTGCCAGCAGTTTGGGACTAGCGGGACCGCTTACGCAGTATTTT; CDR3: CASSLGLAGPLTQYF; V: TRBV6-2/TRBV6-3; D: TRBD2; size: NA; J: TRBJ2-3; length: 15
DNA: TGTGCCAGCAGTTACTCGATCTCCAGCAATCAGCCCCAGCATTTT; CDR3: CASSYSISSNQPQHF; V: TRBV6-5; D: NA; size: NA; J: TRBJ1-5; length: 15
DNA: TGCGCCAGCAGCCAATCGGATACTAGCACAGATACGCAGTATTTT; CDR3: CASSQSDTSTDTQYF; V: TRBV4-3; D: NA; size: NA; J: TRBJ2-3; length: 15
DNA: TGTGCCACTGGGACAGACGGCAGGGAGACCCAGTACTTC; CDR3: CATGTDGRETQYF; V: TRBV2; D: TRBD1; size: NA; J: TRBJ2-5; length: 13
DNA: TGTGCCAGCAGCTTAAATAGTCAGCCCCAGCATTTT; CDR3: CASSLNSQPQHF; V: TRBV7-9; D: NA; size: NA; J: TRBJ1-5; length: 12
DNA: TGTGCCAGCAGCGTAGGGATTTCAGGGCAGAGCACTGAAGCTTTCTTT; CDR3: CASSVGISGQSTEAFF; V: TRBV9; D: NA; size: NA; J: TRBJ1-1; length: 16
DNA: TGTGCCAGCAGCTCCCCGGGACTAGCTGCGGTCGGCACAGATACGCAGTATTTT; CDR3: CASSSPGLAAVGTDTQYF; V: TRBV7-2; D: TRBD2; size: many; J: TRBJ2-3; length: 18
DNA: TGTGCCAGCAGCCCCCCCCAAGGTCTTTTCTATGGCTACACCTTC; CDR3: CASSPPQGLFYGYTF; V: TRBV7-8; D: NA; size: NA; J: TRBJ1-2; length: 15
DNA: TGTGCCAGCAGCTTAGTTCCTCGACTAGCGGGAGACTACGAGCAGTACTTC; CDR3: CASSLVPRLAGDYEQYF; V: TRBV7-9; D: TRBD2; size: NA; J: TRBJ2-7; length: 17
DNA: TGTGCCAGCAGTTACTCCGGGACAGCCCAAGAGACCCAGTACTTC; CDR3: CASSYSGTAQETQYF; V: TRBV6-6; D: TRBD1; size: NA; J: TRBJ2-5; length: 15
DNA: TGTGCCATCAGTGAGCCCCAAAGACAGGTTGATGGCTACACCTTC; CDR3: CAISEPQRQVDGYTF; V: TRBV10-3; D: NA; size: NA; J: TRBJ1-2; length: 15
DNA: TGCGCCAGCAGCTTGGGGCCGCTGAGCGGAAGAAACACCGGGGAGCTGTTTTTT; CDR3: CASSLGPLSGRNTGELFF; V: TRBV5-1; D: NA; size: NA; J: TRBJ2-2; length: 18
DNA: TGCGCCAGCAGCCCAGCGACAGGGGGCTATGACTACACCTTC; CDR3: CASSPATGGYDYTF; V: TRBV5-1; D: TRBD1; size: once; J: TRBJ1-2; length: 14
DNA: TGTGCCAGCAGTTACTCGCGGGGGGGGGTTTATGGCTACACCTTC; CDR3: CASSYSRGGVYGYTF; V: TRBV6-6; D: NA; size: NA; J: TRBJ1-2; length: 15
DNA: TGCAGCGTGGCCAGACTAGCGGCGTACAATGAGCAGTTCTTC; CDR3: CSVARLAAYNEQFF; V: TRBV29-1; D: TRBD2; size: NA; J: TRBJ2-1; length: 14
DNA: TGTGCCAGCAGCTCTAGCGGGACCCCCTACGAGCAGTACTTC; CDR3: CASSSSGTPYEQYF; V: TRBV7-9; D: TRBD2; size: NA; J: TRBJ2-7; length: 14
DNA: TGCGGTGCCTTAACAGGGGGCTCCTACAATGAGCAGTTCTTC; CDR3: CGALTGGSYNEQFF; V: TRBV20-1; D: TRBD1; size: NA; J: TRBJ2-1; length: 14
DNA: TGCAGTGCGAAACCCCCTAGCGGGGGCCGCAACCCTTACAATGAGCAGTTCTTC; CDR3: CSAKPPSGGRNPYNEQFF; V: TRBV20-1; D: TRBD2; size: NA; J: TRBJ2-1; length: 18
DNA: TGTGCCAGCAGGGACAGAGGCGCGTACAATGAGCAGTTCTTC; CDR3: CASRDRGAYNEQFF; V: TRBV28; D: NA; size: NA; J: TRBJ2-1; length: 14
DNA: TGCGCCAGCAGCTTGGGGACCTGGCGGGGAGGCTACACCTTC; CDR3: CASSLGTWRGGYTF; V: TRBV5-1; D: NA; size: NA; J: TRBJ1-2; length: 14
DNA: TGTGCCAGCTCAGCCCAGGGGGCCGTGAACACTGAAGCTTTCTTT; CDR3: CASSAQGAVNTEAFF; V: TRBV18; D: TRBD1; size: once; J: TRBJ1-1; length: 15
DNA: TGTGCCAGCACTGTCGGTGGGGATGAAAAACTGTTTTTT; CDR3: CASTVGGDEKLFF; V: TRBV28; D: NA; size: NA; J: TRBJ1-4; length: 13
DNA: TGTGCCAGCAGCTACCGCACAACTAGCAGGGGCACAGATACGCAGTATTTT; CDR3: CASSYRTTSRGTDTQYF; V: TRBV7-6; D: NA; size: NA; J: TRBJ2-3; length: 17
DNA: TGTGCCAGCAGCCGTTCAGCGGGAGTACCAGATACGCAGTATTTT; CDR3: CASSRSAGVPDTQYF; V: TRBV3-1; D: TRBD2; size: NA; J: TRBJ2-3; length: 15
DNA: TGTGCCAGCAACTCGGGGGCTGGGGGTTACAATGAGCAGTACTTC; CDR3: CASNSGAGGYNEQYF; V: TRBV3-1; D: NA; size: NA; J: TRBJ2-5; length: 15
DNA: TGTGCCAGCAGCCGAGCGGGAGAAAGGGCAGACACGCAGTATTTT; CDR3: CASSRAGERADTQYF; V: TRBV9; D: TRBD2; size: NA; J: TRBJ2-3; length: 15
DNA: TGTGCCAGCAGCTTTGCGGGACTAGACTACAATGAGCAGTACTTC; CDR3: CASSFAGLDYNEQYF; V: TRBV7-2; D: TRBD2; size: NA; J: TRBJ2-5; length: 15
DNA: TGTGCCATCAGCCCCGGACAGGGGGTTGCCAATGAGCAGTACTTC; CDR3: CAISPGQGVANEQYF; V: TRBV10-3; D: TRBD1; size: NA; J: TRBJ2-5; length: 15
DNA: TGTGCCATCAGCGACGGGATGGACAGGGGCTCCTACGAGCAGTACTTC; CDR3: CAISDGMDRGSYEQYF; V: TRBV10-3; D: TRBD1; size: few; J: TRBJ2-7; length: 16
DNA: TGTGCCAGCTCACCTGGACAGGCCTCCTACAATGAGCAGTTCTTC; CDR3: CASSPGQASYNEQFF; V: TRBV18; D: TRBD1; size: many; J: TRBJ2-1; length: 15
DNA: TGTGCCAGCAGTCACGGAGGCAGTAAGTCCTGGATTAAAAACACTGAAGCTTTCTTT; CDR3: CASSHGGSKSWIKNTEAFF; V: TRBV6-2/TRBV6-3; D: NA; size: once; J: TRBJ1-1; length: 19
DNA: TGTGCCAGCAGCCCCTCCACTAGCGGGAGAGGAGAAGAGACCCAGTACTTC; CDR3: CASSPSTSGRGEETQYF; V: TRBV7-9; D: TRBD2; size: few; J: TRBJ2-5; length: 17
DNA: TGCAGCGTTGAAAGGCGGGAAAAGGAGACCCAGTACTTC; CDR3: CSVERREKETQYF; V: TRBV29-1; D: NA; size: NA; J: TRBJ2-5; length: 13
DNA: TGTGCCTGGAGTGTTTCTAGCGTCTGGAATGAGCAGTTCTTC; CDR3: CAWSVSSVWNEQFF; V: TRBV30; D: NA; size: NA; J: TRBJ2-1; length: 14